Presented here are 25 T cell receptor beta chains from one specimen sequenced in a study of T cell responses to AZD1222 COVID-19 vaccine. Assay used: immunoSEQ multiplex PCR; TCRdb lists only in-frame clones, some missing. Among approximately 110,000 clones, 88% were seen once, and the ten largest hold roughly 18%. The material sequenced was peripheral blood, taken on day 0 of AZD1222 vaccination. Every receptor here comes from an adult in good health.

The chain recombines TRBV6-5 with TRBJ2-7; D perhaps matches TRBD1 (5 bases). The CDR3 has 13 residues. Germline CDR1 is MNHEY and CDR2 is SVGAGI. The V end lost 5 bases, the J end lost 6 bases, and 14 bases lay between the germline ends. CDR3 protein: CASSTTGLGEQYF. The CDR3 bases are TGTGCCAGCAGTACCACAGGTCTGGGCGAGCAGTACTTC.

The rearrangement joins TRBV10-3 to TRBJ1-1; D not resolved. Looked up from germline, CDR1 is ENHRY and CDR2 is SYGVKD. The CDR3 has 13 residues. V shed 5 bases and J shed 4 bases, with 11 bases lying between them. The CDR3 DNA sequence: TGTGCCATCAGTTTGAAGGAGAGCACTGAAGCTTTCTTT. Amino acids: CAISLKESTEAFF.

The chain links TRBV2 to TRBJ1-4; possible D gene TRBD1, 6 bases. There are 12 residues in the CDR3. Germline values: CDR1 SNHLY, CDR2 FYNNEI. V was trimmed by 5 bases and J by 12 bases, leaving 13 bases between them. The CDR3 region is CASSPSGEELFF. As DNA, the CDR3 is TGTGCCAGCAGTCCCTCAGGGGAGGAACTGTTTTTT.

CDR3 sequence reads: CASSLGLGGTDTQYF. The CDR3 region has the DNA TGTGCCAGCAGCCTAGGACTAGGCGGGACAGATACGCAGTATTTT. The chain is built from TRBV6-5 and TRBJ2-3; 7 bases are shared with TRBD2. Germline CDR1 reads MNHEY; CDR2 reads SVGAGI. The CDR3 runs to 15 residues. V lost 6 bases and J lost 3; bases outside the gene matches: 9.

The V and J genes are TRBV7-9 and TRBJ1-5; TRBD1 agrees at 11 bases. The J segment lost 4 bases and the V segment lost 4 bases, leaving 3 bases of the junction unmatched. The CDR3 runs to 15 residues. Germline values: CDR1 SEHNR, CDR2 FQNEAQ (reference sequence). The DNA of the CDR3 is TGTGCCAGCAGCTCGGGACAGGGGGGAAATCAGCCCCAGCATTTT. Translating gives CASSSGQGGNQPQHF.

J is TRBJ2-2 and V is TRBV11-3, with unresolved D. Germline-derived CDR1 and CDR2 are SGHNT and YENEEA. The CDR3 runs to 16 residues. Trimming shortened V by 5 bases and J by 2 bases, and 15 bases separated the two germline ends. The DNA for the CDR3 is TGTGCCAGCAGCCCAGACTGGACCACCAACACCGGGGAGCTGTTTTTT. Its translation is CASSPDWTTNTGELFF.

The chain links TRBV10-3 to TRBJ2-7; 9 nucleotides align to TRBD1. This CDR3 spans 13 amino acids. From germline, CDR1 is ENHRY and CDR2 SYGVKD. V lost 2 bases, J lost 10 bases, and 6 bases stayed unmatched. The CDR3 coding sequence is TGTGCCATCAGTGAGGGGGACAGGGACCGACAGTACGTC. This codes for CAISEGDRDRQYV.

V and J are TRBV6-6 and TRBJ2-6; tentative D call: TRBD1 (5 bases). The CDR3 runs 16 residues. V lost 2 bases and J lost 1, with 9 bases in between. Germline CDR1 is MNHNY and CDR2 is SVGAGI (reference sequence). The chain's CDR3 is CASSYQGPSGANVLTF. Written as DNA, the CDR3 is TGTGCCAGCAGTTACCAGGGCCCATCTGGGGCCAACGTCCTGACTTTC.

The chain links TRBV7-2 to TRBJ1-5; possible D gene TRBD1, 5 bases. Per germline, CDR1 SGHTA and CDR2 FQGNSA. V gave up 4 bases and J gave up 1 base, with 8 bases separating them. The length of the CDR3 is 14 residues. The CDR3 spells CASSSRDSNQPQHF. The CDR3 DNA sequence: TGTGCCAGCAGCTCCCGGGACAGCAATCAGCCCCAGCATTTT.

The gene calls are TRBV7-9 and TRBJ1-1; no firm D call. In germline, CDR1 is SEHNR, CDR2 FQNEAQ (reference sequence). V lost 4 bases, J lost 2 bases, and 5 bases lay in between. The CDR3 has 12 amino acids. CDR3 nucleotides: TGTGCCAGCAGCTCAACCAACACTGAAGCTTTCTTT. Amino acids: CASSSTNTEAFF.

CDR3 protein: CASSPATAPYGYTF. For the CDR3, the DNA is TGTGCCAGCAGTCCCGCCACGGCTCCCTATGGCTACACCTTC. This chain uses TRBV27 with TRBJ1-2; D remains unclear. The CDR3 runs to 14 residues. CDR1 is MNHEY and CDR2 is SMNVEV in the germline V gene (reference sequence). V shed 5 bases and J shed 4 bases, with 14 bases lying between them.

V and J are TRBV7-2 and TRBJ1-1; D not certain. Trimming took 0 bases from V and 5 from J, leaving 10 bases between them. The CDR3 is 14 amino acids. From germline, CDR1 is SGHTA and CDR2 FQGNSA. DNA for the CDR3: TGTGCCAGCAGCTTAGCCACACGGAGAACTGAAGCTTTCTTT. It specifies CASSLATRRTEAFF.

V is TRBV3-1 (or the pseudogene TRBV3-2) and J is TRBJ1-5, with D perhaps matching TRBD1 (6 bases). V was clipped by 4 bases and J by 5 bases, with 9 bases between them. CDR1 LGHDT and CDR2 YNNKEL come from the germline V gene (reference sequence). The CDR3 length is 13 residues. CDR3 coding DNA: TGTGCCAGCAGCCGAGGACAGCATCAGCCCCAGCATTTT. It translates to CASSRGQHQPQHF.

The rearrangement links TRBV4-1 to TRBJ1-4; the match to TRBD1 covers 8 bases. This CDR3 has 17 residues. Germline V gives CDR1 MGHRA, CDR2 YSYEKL. J lost 5 bases, V lost 0 bases, and 8 bases had no gene match. CDR3 sequence (DNA): TGCGCCAGCAGCCAAGACTTGGGCAGGACAGGGAATGAAAAACTGTTTTTT. Protein sequence: CASSQDLGRTGNEKLFF.

This chain uses TRBV11-3 with TRBJ1-1; D is ambiguous. This CDR3 is 13 amino acids long. The germline CDR1 and CDR2 sequences are SGHNT and YENEEA. Trimming removed 2 bases from V and 0 bases from J, with 4 bases in between. This chain's CDR3 is CASSLSMNTEAFF. CDR3 nucleotides: TGTGCCAGCAGCTTATCAATGAACACTGAAGCTTTCTTT. The whole variable domain, remainder taken from reference TRBV11-3 and TRBJ1-1, is EAGVVQSPRYKIIEKKQPVAFWCNPISGHNTLYWYLQNLGQGPELLIRYENEEAVDDSQLPKDRFSAERLKGVDSTLKIQPAELGDSAVYLCASSLSMNTEAFFGQGTRLTVV.

This chain connects TRBV4-1 to TRBJ2-1, with no clear D. The CDR3 loop spans 15 amino acids. The germline V gene encodes CDR1 MGHRA and CDR2 YSYEKL. Trimming removed 7 bases from V and 0 bases from J, with 13 bases in between. The CDR3: CASTSGESSYNEQFF. For the CDR3, the DNA is TGCGCCAGCACCTCAGGAGAGAGCTCCTACAATGAGCAGTTCTTC.

This chain joins TRBV3-1 (or the pseudogene TRBV3-2) and TRBJ1-6, with D hard to call. V was pared by 1 base and J by 6 bases, with 13 bases between. This CDR3 spans 16 amino acids. The germline V gene has CDR1 LGHDT and CDR2 YNNKEL (reference sequence). CDR3 sequence (DNA): TGTGCCAGCAGCCAAGCAGGCAGAGCGACTAATTCACCCCTCCACTTT. This sequence encodes CASSQAGRATNSPLHF.

The V gene is TRBV7-2, the J gene TRBJ2-7; 7 bases match TRBD2. This CDR3 has 13 amino acids. Trimming took 5 bases from V and 6 from J; bases not matched to a gene: 7. Looked up from germline, CDR1 is SGHTA and CDR2 is FQGNSA. This CDR3 reads CASSPGLVSEQYV. For the CDR3, the DNA is TGTGCCAGCAGCCCCGGACTAGTTAGCGAGCAGTACGTC.

The chain joins TRBV27 to TRBJ1-6, with D perhaps matching TRBD1 (5 bases). The germline V gene encodes CDR1 MNHEY and CDR2 SMNVEV (reference sequence). The CDR3 is made up of 14 amino acids. CDR3 nucleotide sequence: TGTTCGAACGGGGGTAGGGCCTATAATTCACCCCTCCACTTT. Translating gives CSNGGRAYNSPLHF.

This clone showed up just once. J is TRBJ2-7 and V is TRBV10-2; a weak D match, TRBD1 (6 bases). Per germline, CDR1 WSHSY and CDR2 SAAADI. V was trimmed by 3 bases and J by 4 bases, leaving 25 bases between them. CDR3 length: 18 amino acids. This CDR3 reads CASSDGPGGGQWTYEQYF. The DNA for the CDR3 is TGCGCCAGCAGTGACGGGCCTGGGGGCGGACAATGGACTTACGAGCAGTACTTC.

The chain couples TRBV7-2 to TRBJ2-7, with D perhaps TRBD2 (6 bases). CDR1 and CDR2 (germline): SGHTA, FQGNSA. This CDR3 spans 14 amino acids. Trimming took off 1 base at V and 3 bases at J, with 10 bases between the two ends. For the CDR3, the DNA is TGTGCCAGCAGCTTAGACGGGAGTGGCTACGAGCAGTACTTC. This translates into CASSLDGSGYEQYF.

The chain couples TRBV5-4 to TRBJ2-1; the D gene could be TRBD1 or TRBD2 (6 bases each). Trimming left V 0 bases short and J 7 bases short, with 14 bases between. The CDR3 covers 15 residues. Germline V gene data show CDR1 as SGHNT and CDR2 as YYREEE (reference sequence). CDR3 amino acids: CASSLVGAGGNEQFF. The DNA for the CDR3 is TGTGCCAGCAGCTTGGTGGGGGCCGGGGGAAATGAGCAGTTCTTC.

The chain joins TRBV9 to TRBJ1-1; D not resolved. CDR3 length: 15 amino acids. V lost 0 bases and J lost 1, with 10 bases in between. The germline gives CDR1 SGDLS, CDR2 YYNGEE. The CDR3 DNA reads as TGTGCCAGCAGCGTAGCTCTGGGTGGGAACACTGAAGCTTTCTTT. It translates to CASSVALGGNTEAFF.

This clone has more than one count but fewer than ten. The rearrangement links TRBV6-5 to TRBJ1-2; possible D gene TRBD1, 6 bases. Germline V CDR1 and CDR2: MNHEY, SVGAGI. There are 13 residues in the CDR3. Trimming left V 6 bases short and J 6 bases short, with 14 bases between. The chain's CDR3 is CASRGHRGDGYTF. CDR3 coding DNA: TGTGCCAGCAGGGGACACCGCGGTGATGGCTACACCTTC.

The chain carries TRBV20-1 and TRBJ1-3; tentatively, D is TRBD1 (5 bases). This CDR3 region has 11 residues. CDR1 and CDR2 from the germline V gene are DFQATT and SNEGSKA (reference sequence). V was shortened by 6 bases and J by 4 bases, with 7 bases between the two germline ends. The CDR3 DNA reads as TGCAGTGCCAGGGTCGGAAACACCATATATTTT. This translates into CSARVGNTIYF.